Described below is a single TCR beta chain sequence and its context. Its antigen is not known. This entry is derived from a study of siplizumab effects on memory and regulatory T cells. General study results and limits: The suppressive capacity of proliferating Tregs from siplizumab cultures remained unconfirmed. Naive T cells were seemingly more diverse than memory cells, and major contributions to the alloresponse seemed to be made by them.

Assays were performed on roughly 94,000 TCR templates per sample. The assay was immunoSEQ multiplex PCR, and TCRdb's table has in-frame clones only and misses some. The sample has 90,000 to 120,000 clones, 91% seen once. The germline V and J ends were trimmed by 3 bases and 1 base, with 9 bases remaining between them. Germline V lookup: CDR1 SGHAT, CDR2 FQNNGV. CDR3 length: 14 residues. This chain connects TRBV11-2 to TRBJ1-1; D unresolved. The clonotype originates from a human donor in good health. Some clones in this sample may be carry-over from other donors' samples. The sequenced material came from CD4+ T cells sorted from blood. CDR3 nucleotides: TGTGCCAGCAGCTTTGTACTGTCGAACACTGAAGCTTTCTTT. Its protein is CASSFVLSNTEAFF.